This T cell receptor beta chain is from a study of OX40 agonist ivuxolimab in advanced cancers. Study details: The patients received agonistic anti-OX40 (CD134) antibody ivuxolimab. Intravenous ivuxolimab was administered to patients every 2 weeks at 0.01 to 10 mg/kg.

Sequenced by immunoSEQ multiplex PCR; TCRdb stores in-frame clones only, minus some. This table has approximately 58,000 clones, approximately 83% appearing once. Whole-study results and caveats: Fewer expanded clones were found on average in CD4+ than in CD8+ T cells.

Germline V lookup: CDR1 SGDLS, CDR2 YYNGEE. This CDR3 region has 14 residues. V lost 3 bases and J lost 5, with 13 bases in between. Concerning this clone: Its antigen is still unknown.

The genes are TRBV9 and TRBJ2-3; D is ambiguous. The input for sequencing was CD4+ or CD8+ T cells sorted from blood, taken in a trial of the OX40 agonist ivuxolimab. This TCR was sampled from an adult with an advanced solid tumor such as melanoma, head and neck, liver or kidney cancer. CDR3 bases: TGTGCCAGCAGCGCCAGCAATCTTGGAGATACGCAGTATTTT. Its translation is CASSASNLGDTQYF.